This entry is about one T cell receptor (beta chain). Antigen: not known. Sequenced by immunoSEQ multiplex PCR; TCRdb stores in-frame clones only, minus some. This sample has about 180,000 clones, with just under 95% found just once. This specimen comes from a study of T cell responses to AZD1222 COVID-19 vaccine. Findings of the study overall: Donors were chiefly white British, with a greater number of females, and clonal diversity was perhaps underestimated. Reportedly, nearly half of unique spike TCRs recognized epitopes outside B.1.351/B.1.1.7 mutations. Every sample of the repertoires postdated the peak T cell response.

In germline, CDR1 is SGHRS, CDR2 YFSETQ. The CDR3 loop spans 15 amino acids. The V end was cut by 1 base, the J end by 5 bases, with 12 bases between. The chain carries TRBV5-1 and TRBJ2-2; a weak D match, TRBD1 (6 bases). The source of this sequence is an adult who received the MenACWY meningococcal vaccine as a control. The sequencing here drew on peripheral blood, taken 28 days after the second dose of the MenACWY control vaccine. The CDR3 reads CASSLQQGGTGELFF. DNA for the CDR3: TGCGCCAGCAGCTTGCAACAGGGCGGAACCGGGGAGCTGTTTTTT.